A single sample gave rise to the 8 T cell receptor beta chains below, sequenced in a study of shared clonotypes between healthy human individuals. Repertoires were generated with immunoSEQ multiplex PCR, while TCRdb's copy carries only in-frame clones and drops some. The sample consists of 2.3 million or so clones, more than 80% of them appearing once. Sequenced input: naive CD4+ T cells from PBMCs. The sample's subset: CD45RA+ positively selected. The origin of the receptors is a man between 18 and 35 years old in good health. Some clones in this sample may be carry-over from other donors' samples.

This clone appeared a single time. The chain combines TRBV14 with TRBJ2-3; no clear D gene. The CDR3 covers 15 residues. Trimming stripped 4 bases from V and 1 base from J, with 12 bases between. Germline CDR1 and CDR2: SGHDN and FVKESK. The CDR3 DNA reads TGTGCCAGCAGCCTGCTGGGTGCCGGCACAGATACGCAGTATTTT. Amino acids: CASSLLGAGTDTQYF. Full variable domain (rest looked up from reference TRBV14 and TRBJ2-3): EAGVTQFPSHSVIEKGQTVTLRCDPISGHDNLYWYRRVMGKEIKFLLHFVKESKQDESGMPNNRFLAERTGGTYSTLKVQPAELEDSGVYFCASSLLGAGTDTQYFGPGTRLTVL.

V gene TRBV28 combines with J gene TRBJ1-2; D perhaps matches TRBD1 (6 bases). Germline V lookup: CDR1 MDHEN, CDR2 SYDVKM. This CDR3 has 13 amino acids. V was trimmed by 6 bases and J by 4 bases, leaving 12 bases between them. CDR3 region: CASRGGSAYGYTF. DNA for the CDR3: TGTGCCAGCAGGGGGGGCAGCGCCTATGGCTACACCTTC.

With respect to this clone: The identical CDR3 is also encoded by other nucleotide sequences in the sample. In DNA form, the CDR3 reads TGTGCCAGCAGTTTAGGGGGCGCGGGGAACACTGAAGCTTTCTTT. Protein sequence: CASSLGGAGNTEAFF. This chain links TRBV28 with TRBJ1-1; D possibly corresponds to TRBD1 (6 bases). Germline lookup yields CDR1 MDHEN and CDR2 SYDVKM. V dropped 2 bases and J dropped 1 base, with 11 bases sitting between them. The CDR3 has 15 amino acids.

On this clone itself: This CDR3 is also generated by other DNA sequences in the sample. The chain has TRBV29-1 and TRBJ2-7, with 14 bases that match TRBD2. The junction had 5 bases not matched to a gene; V was cut back by 7 bases and J by 3 bases. The CDR3 extends over 14 amino acids. Germline CDR1 is SQVTM and CDR2 is ANQGSEA. The CDR3 reads CSATGTSGSYEQYF. The CDR3 region has the DNA TGCAGCGCGACCGGGACTAGCGGGAGCTACGAGCAGTACTTC.

Of note for this clone: Distinct nucleotide sequences in the sample also encode this CDR3. The chain uses TRBV9 and TRBJ2-2; 10 bases map to TRBD2. Germline CDR1 reads SGDLS; CDR2 reads YYNGEE. The CDR3 extends over 15 amino acids. Germline trimming cut 4 bases from V and 3 bases from J; bases unmatched to any gene: 3. The CDR3 loop is CASSPSGRDTGELFF. CDR3 in DNA: TGTGCCAGCAGCCCAAGCGGGAGGGACACCGGGGAGCTGTTTTTT.

V usage is TRBV19 and J usage is TRBJ2-1; 13 positions agree with TRBD2. The V gene's germline CDR1 is LNHDA and CDR2 SQIVND (reference sequence). The V gene end was trimmed by 4 bases and the J gene end by 4 bases; junction bases not matched to a gene: 7. This CDR3 is built from 17 residues. The CDR3 reads CASSTLGTSGMYNEQFF. The CDR3 DNA sequence: TGTGCCAGTAGTACCCTCGGGACTAGCGGGATGTACAATGAGCAGTTCTTC.

The chain recombines TRBV7-3 with TRBJ2-3; 10 nucleotides agree with TRBD2. In germline, CDR1 is SGHTA, CDR2 FQGTGA. The CDR3 covers 15 residues. Trimming at V came to 3 bases and at J to 4 bases, leaving 4 bases not matched to a gene. The CDR3 here is CASSFSGRYADTQYF. The DNA of the CDR3 is TGTGCCAGCAGCTTTAGCGGGAGGTATGCAGATACGCAGTATTTT.

The chain combines TRBV28 with TRBJ2-7; D may be TRBD1 or TRBD2 (6 bases each). The CDR3 covers 15 residues. Germline CDR1 MDHEN, CDR2 SYDVKM. V shed 6 bases and J shed 6 bases, with 21 bases lying between them. The CDR3 DNA follows: TGTGCCAGCAGATTGAGGGGGGCGGTGAGGGTCGAGCAGTACTTC. This codes for CASRLRGAVRVEQYF. The entire variable domain, with the rest obtained from reference TRBV28 and TRBJ2-7, is as follows: DVKVTQSSRYLVKRTGEKVFLECVQDMDHENMFWYRQDPGLGLRLIYFSYDVKMKEKGDIPEGYSVSREKKERFSLILESASTNQTSMYLCASRLRGAVRVEQYFGPGTRLTVT.